The 14 T cell receptor beta chains below were found in one sample sequenced in a study of radiation and T cells in renal cell carcinoma. The time point is: blood 4 weeks post-SBRT, at nephrectomy. Treatment specified: 15 Gy SBRT to primary tumor, nephrectomy 4 weeks later. The data were produced by immunoSEQ multiplex PCR, yet TCRdb's version contains in-frame clones alone and is incomplete. The repertoire holds tens of thousands of clones, with approximately 86% as singletons. This specimen was blood, taken from a patient whose treatment included radiotherapy and nephrectomy. The receptor source for this set is a middle-aged man with renal cell carcinoma.

The table lists this clone with a count of one. This chain connects TRBV5-4 to TRBJ2-5; D could derive from TRBD1 or TRBD2 (6 bases each). CDR1 is SGHNT and CDR2 is YYREEE in the germline V gene (reference sequence). Trimming removed 6 bases at V and 1 base at J, with 13 bases between. This CDR3 is built from 14 residues. The CDR3 is CASTQGTFQETQYF. In DNA form, the CDR3 reads TGTGCCAGCACCCAGGGGACTTTCCAAGAGACCCAGTACTTC. The whole variable domain, filled in from reference TRBV5-4 and TRBJ2-5, reads ETGVTQSPTHLIKTRGQQVTLRCSSQSGHNTVSWYQQALGQGPQFIFQYYREEENGRGNFPPRFSGLQFPNYSSELNVNALELDDSALYLCASTQGTFQETQYFGPGTRLLVL.

J is TRBJ1-1 and V is TRBV6-5; weak D call: TRBD1 (6 bases). The germline gives CDR1 MNHEY, CDR2 SVGAGI. This CDR3 is built from 15 residues. V dropped 4 bases and J dropped 4 bases, with 16 bases sitting between them. The DNA of the CDR3 is TGTGCCAGCAGTTCCATGCCCGACAGGACCACTGAAGCTTTCTTT. Its protein is CASSSMPDRTTEAFF.

A single count supports this clone. V and J are TRBV4-1 and TRBJ1-4, with 12 positions matching TRBD1. The CDR3 spans 19 residues. Trimming removed 2 bases from V and 6 bases from J; junction bases left unmatched: 13. The germline V gene has CDR1 MGHRA and CDR2 YSYEKL. CDR3 amino acids: CASSQRGTGGLGGDEKLFF. CDR3 DNA sequence: TGCGCCAGCAGCCAAAGAGGGACAGGGGGCCTTGGGGGTGATGAAAAACTGTTTTTT.

The V call is TRBV11-2, the J call TRBJ2-3; D is uncertain. V lost 4 bases, J lost 5 bases, and 13 bases lay in between. This CDR3 has 14 residues. Germline-derived CDR1 and CDR2 are SGHAT and FQNNGV. CDR3: CASSYTNGGDTQYF. The CDR3 nucleotides are TGTGCCAGCAGCTACACGAACGGCGGAGATACGCAGTATTTT.

This clone has a handful of counts. This chain uses TRBV5-1 with TRBJ1-1; D not resolved. The CDR3 is 13 amino acids. Germline CDR1 reads SGHRS; CDR2 reads YFSETQ. Trimming took 1 base from V and 1 from J, leaving 5 bases between them. The CDR3 bases are TGCGCCAGCAGCTTGAACAGGAACACTGAAGCTTTCTTT. It codes for CASSLNRNTEAFF.

This clone is a singleton in its sample. The chain recombines TRBV2 with TRBJ2-7, with TRBD2 matching 9 bases. The CDR3 contains 14 residues. From germline, CDR1 is SNHLY and CDR2 FYNNEI. The V segment lost 9 bases and the J segment 6 bases; nucleotides outside the gene matches: 12. The CDR3, as DNA: TGTGCCAGTATCGAGCGGGAGGTCTATCCCGAGCAGTACTTC. As protein: CASIEREVYPEQYF.

The chain carries TRBV7-6 and TRBJ2-5; tentatively, D is TRBD2 (6 bases). Deletions cut 5 bases from V and 3 bases from J, with 19 bases between. The germline CDR1 and CDR2 sequences are SGHVS and FNYEAQ. The length of the CDR3 is 16 residues. The CDR3 protein is CASSPGGLDVKETQYF. The DNA for the CDR3 is TGTGCCAGCAGCCCCGGGGGACTGGACGTTAAAGAGACCCAGTACTTC.

This chain joins TRBV21-1 and TRBJ1-5; TRBD1, as called in the table, went unchecked against the DNA. TRBV21-1 is described as a pseudogene. The CDR3 consists of 15 residues. The CDR3 is CASTRPGHCNQPQHF. The CDR3, as DNA: TGTGCCAGCACCAGGCCGGGACACTGTAATCAGCCCCAGCATTTT.

This clone came up once. V usage is TRBV7-9 and J usage is TRBJ2-1; 9 nucleotides align to TRBD2. Trimming removed 5 bases from V and 5 bases from J; junction bases left unmatched: 7. Germline CDR1 and CDR2: SEHNR and FQNEAQ (reference sequence). The CDR3 runs 15 residues. CDR3 sequence reads: CASSPSGGPNNEQFF. Written as DNA, the CDR3 is TGTGCCAGCAGCCCAAGCGGGGGGCCCAACAATGAGCAGTTCTTC.

The genes are TRBV7-8 and TRBJ2-1; TRBD2 agrees at 9 bases. The CDR3 runs 14 residues. The V and J ends lost 1 base and 12 bases, in that order; junction bases with no gene match: 7. Per the germline V gene, CDR1 is SGHVS and CDR2 is FQNEAQ. The CDR3 DNA sequence: TGTGCCAGCAGCTTAGGGGACATAGCGGGAGCGCAGTTCTTC. It specifies CASSLGDIAGAQFF.

The chain is built from TRBV18 and TRBJ2-7; TRBD2 is a possible D gene (6 bases). Germline V CDR1 and CDR2: KGHSH, LQKENI. V was shortened by 3 bases and J by 1 base, with 13 bases between the two germline ends. The CDR3 has 15 amino acids. The DNA of the CDR3 is TGTGCCAGCTCACCGGGGACTTATCAATCCTACGAGCAGTACTTC. Translated: CASSPGTYQSYEQYF.

The rearrangement links TRBV7-9 to TRBJ2-1; TRBD1 or TRBD2 may be the D gene (5 bases each). Germline assignment: CDR1 SEHNR and CDR2 FQNEAQ (reference sequence). Trimming pared 5 bases from V and 6 bases from J, leaving 14 bases between. The CDR3 is 14 residues long. The CDR3 nucleotides read TGTGCCAGCAGCCCTTGGGGGAGTAGCAATGAGCAGTTCTTC. Encoded protein: CASSPWGSSNEQFF.

This chain links TRBV27 with TRBJ2-7; D may be TRBD1 (7 bases). V lost 0 bases to trimming and J lost 7 bases, with 19 bases between them. The CDR3 contains 16 residues. Per the germline V gene, CDR1 is MNHEY and CDR2 is SMNVEV (reference sequence). CDR3 loop: CASSLSASRGVVEQYF. The DNA for the CDR3 is TGTGCCAGCAGTTTATCGGCTAGCAGGGGGGTTGTAGAGCAGTACTTC.

A few counts support this clone. The genes are TRBV19 and TRBJ1-6, with 8 bases fitting TRBD1. With V trimmed by 4 bases and J by 9 bases, 5 bases remained unmatched. This CDR3 is built from 14 residues. Germline loops: CDR1 LNHDA, CDR2 SQIVND (reference sequence). In DNA, the CDR3 is TGTGCCAGTAGTACGACAGGGGCCGTTTCACCCCTCCACTTT. Protein: CASSTTGAVSPLHF.